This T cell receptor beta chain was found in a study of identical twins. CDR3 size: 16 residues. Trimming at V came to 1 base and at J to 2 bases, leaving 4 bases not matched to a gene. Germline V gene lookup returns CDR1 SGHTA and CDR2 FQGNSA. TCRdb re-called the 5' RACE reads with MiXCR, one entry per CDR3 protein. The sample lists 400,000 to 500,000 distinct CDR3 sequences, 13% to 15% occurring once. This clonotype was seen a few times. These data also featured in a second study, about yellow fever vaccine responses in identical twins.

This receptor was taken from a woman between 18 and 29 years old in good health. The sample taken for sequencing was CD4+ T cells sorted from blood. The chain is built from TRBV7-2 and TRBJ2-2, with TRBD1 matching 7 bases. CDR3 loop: CASSLVGQANTGELFF. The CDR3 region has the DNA TGTGCCAGCAGCTTAGTTGGACAGGCAAACACCGGGGAGCTGTTTTTT. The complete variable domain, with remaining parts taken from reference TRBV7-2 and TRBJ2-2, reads GAGVSQSPSNKVTEKGKDVELRCDPISGHTALYWYRQSLGQGLEFLIYFQGNSAPDKSGLPSDRFSAERTGGSVSTLTIQRTQQEDSAVYLCASSLVGQANTGELFFGEGSRLTVL.